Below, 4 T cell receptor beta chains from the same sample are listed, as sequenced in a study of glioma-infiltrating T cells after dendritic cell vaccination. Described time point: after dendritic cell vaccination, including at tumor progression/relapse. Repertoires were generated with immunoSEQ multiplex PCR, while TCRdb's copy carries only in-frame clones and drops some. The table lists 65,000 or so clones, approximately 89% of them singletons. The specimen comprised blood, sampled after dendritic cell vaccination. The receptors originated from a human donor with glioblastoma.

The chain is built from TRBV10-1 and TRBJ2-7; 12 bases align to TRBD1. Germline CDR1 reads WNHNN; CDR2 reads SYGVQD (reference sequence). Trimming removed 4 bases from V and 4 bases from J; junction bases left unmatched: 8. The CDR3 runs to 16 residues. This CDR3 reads CASSARGGQGAYEQYF. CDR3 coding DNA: TGCGCCAGCAGTGCTCGAGGGGGACAGGGGGCATACGAGCAGTACTTC.

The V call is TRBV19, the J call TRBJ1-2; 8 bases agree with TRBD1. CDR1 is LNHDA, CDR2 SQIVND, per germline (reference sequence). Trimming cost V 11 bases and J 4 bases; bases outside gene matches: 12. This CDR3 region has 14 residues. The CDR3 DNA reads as TGTGCCGTTCCCGCAGGGGGCGGTGGCTATGGCTACACCTTC. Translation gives CAVPAGGGGYGYTF.

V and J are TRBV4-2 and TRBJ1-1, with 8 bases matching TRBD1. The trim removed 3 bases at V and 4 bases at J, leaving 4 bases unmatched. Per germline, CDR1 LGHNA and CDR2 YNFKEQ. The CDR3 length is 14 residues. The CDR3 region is CASSHDTGGTEAFF. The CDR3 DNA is TGTGCCAGCAGCCACGATACAGGGGGCACTGAAGCTTTCTTT.

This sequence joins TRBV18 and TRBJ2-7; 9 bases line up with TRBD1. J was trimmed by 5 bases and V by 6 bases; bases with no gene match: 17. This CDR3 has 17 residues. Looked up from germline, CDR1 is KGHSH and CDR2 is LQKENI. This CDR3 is CASSLGTGSTGPHEQYF. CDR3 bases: TGTGCCAGCTCCCTGGGGACAGGGTCCACGGGCCCCCACGAGCAGTACTTC. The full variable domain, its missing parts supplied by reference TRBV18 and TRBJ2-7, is NAGVMQNPRHLVRRRGQEARLRCSPMKGHSHVYWYRQLPEEGLKFMVYLQKENIIDESGMPKERFSAEFPKEGPSILRIQQVVRGDSAAYFCASSLGTGSTGPHEQYFGPGTRLTVT.